This is a list of T cell receptor beta chains from one sample in a study of blood T cell repertoires in COVID-19. Profiled with immunoSEQ multiplex PCR; TCRdb holds only in-frame clones, not every one. This table holds 150,000 to 200,000 clones, around nine tenths found once. Sequenced material: peripheral blood. These receptors originate from a woman between 70 and 85 years old with COVID-19, enrolled during active disease. Both conserved end residues are part of each CDR3. D genes are given only for firm matches. Only some rows state a clone size, as once, few, many or a class for expanded clones.

d_call j_call v_call clone_size cdr3_nt cdr3_aa
- TRBJ1-5 TRBV19 - TGTGCCAGTAGTATCGGCAGGGTCAATCAGCCCCAGCATTTT CASSIGRVNQPQHF
- TRBJ2-7 TRBV12-2 - TGTGCAAGTCGATGGCAGTTAACCTACGAGCAGTACTTC CASRWQLTYEQYF
- TRBJ1-1 TRBV2 - TGTGCCAGCAGTGGGGGGGGCGGAACTGAAGCTTTCTTT CASSGGGGTEAFF
TRBD1 TRBJ1-6 TRBV2 - TGTGCCAGCAGGCCCCGGACAGGGGGCGGTTCACCCCTCCACTTT CASRPRTGGGSPLHF
TRBD2 TRBJ2-7 TRBV27 - TGTGCCAGCAGTTTACTTGCGGGAGGCCCCCACGAGCAGTACTTC CASSLLAGGPHEQYF
TRBD1 TRBJ1-1 TRBV11-2 - TGTGCCAGCAGCATTAGGAGGGGGACAGGGACAATGAACACTGAAGCTTTCTTT CASSIRRGTGTMNTEAFF
- TRBJ2-7 TRBV12-3/TRBV12-4 once TGTGCCAGCAGTTTAGCCAGAACCTACGAGCAGTACTTC CASSLARTYEQYF
- TRBJ2-7 TRBV13 - TGTGCCAGCAGCTTAGGTTGGACTCCCAAGAGCTCCGAGCAGTACTTC CASSLGWTPKSSEQYF
TRBD1 TRBJ1-2 TRBV7-2 - TGTGCCAGCAGCCCGATGACAGGGAACTATGGCTACACCTTC CASSPMTGNYGYTF
TRBD2 TRBJ2-2 TRBV28 - TGTGCCAGCAGTTCCAGCGGGAGGATTTCCGGGGAGCTGTTTTTT CASSSSGRISGELFF
- TRBJ1-1 TRBV28 - TGTGCCAGCAGTTTATACGACAGGTGGAACACTGAAGCTTTCTTT CASSLYDRWNTEAFF
- TRBJ1-6 TRBV11-2 - TGTGCCAGCAGCCCCGTCGGTTTTTGTTCACCCCTCCACTTT CASSPVGFCSPLHF
TRBD2 TRBJ2-1 TRBV7-9 - TGTGCCAGCAGCCGTAGCGGGAGCGGGGAGTTCTTC CASSRSGSGEFF
- TRBJ2-5 TRBV18 - TGTGCCAGCTCACTCGGACAAGGTCGCACAGAGACCCAGTACTTC CASSLGQGRTETQYF
TRBD1 TRBJ2-1 TRBV6-5 - TGTGCCAGCAGCAGCAGCGGGACAGGGGGCAATGAGCAGTTCTTC CASSSSGTGGNEQFF
- TRBJ2-7 TRBV3-1/TRBV3-2 - TGTGCCAGCAAAACGACAGGAAACTCCTACGAGCAGTACTTC CASKTTGNSYEQYF
TRBD1 TRBJ2-1 TRBV28 - TGTGCCAGCAGTTTGGGACAGGGGAGCAGGGTCTTTCATGGCGTCTTTTACAATGAGCAGTTCTTC CASSLGQGSRVFHGVFYNEQFF
- TRBJ1-6 TRBV7-3 - TGTGCCAGCAGCGAACAGGGTAGGGATTCACCCCTCCACTTT CASSEQGRDSPLHF
TRBD1 TRBJ1-4 TRBV10-3 - TGTGCCTCAGGACAGGGGACTAATGAAAAACTGTTTTTT CASGQGTNEKLFF
TRBD1 TRBJ1-1 TRBV27 - TGTGCCAGCAGTACCGGACAGGGGGACACTGAAGCTTTCTTT CASSTGQGDTEAFF
- TRBJ2-1 TRBV19 once TGTGCCAGTAGTGTCCCCCTCCTCAGCTCCTACAATGAGCAGTTCTTC CASSVPLLSSYNEQFF
- TRBJ2-6 TRBV10-3 - TGTGCCATCAGTGGACAGGCTGGGGCCAACGTCCTGACTTTC CAISGQAGANVLTF
TRBD1 TRBJ2-7 TRBV7-3 - TGTGCCAGCAGCCGAACAGGGGATGGGTCCTACGAGCAGTACTTC CASSRTGDGSYEQYF
TRBD1 TRBJ2-5 TRBV2 - TGTGCCAGCAGACGGACAGGGAAAGAGACCCAGTACTTC CASRRTGKETQYF
- TRBJ2-7 TRBV29-1 - TGCAGCGTTGACAGCGGCGGGTACGAGCAGTACTTC CSVDSGGYEQYF
- TRBJ2-2 TRBV11-3 - TGTGCCAGCAGCCTTGGACAGCCGAACACCGGGGAGCTGTTTTTT CASSLGQPNTGELFF
- TRBJ2-2 TRBV11-3 - TGTGCCAGCAGCTTAGCGAGCCCTACCGGGGAGCTGTTTTTT CASSLASPTGELFF
- TRBJ2-7 TRBV3-1/TRBV3-2 - TGTGCCAGCAGCCACGGAGTCCAGGGAAACTACGAGCAGTACTTC CASSHGVQGNYEQYF
- TRBJ1-2 TRBV5-1 - TGCGCCAGCAGCCTACTGGGGACAAGTAACTATGGCTACACCTTC CASSLLGTSNYGYTF
TRBD2 TRBJ2-1 TRBV30 - TGTGCCTGGAGCAGGACTAGCTACAATGAGCAGTTCTTC CAWSRTSYNEQFF
TRBD2 TRBJ2-7 TRBV5-1 once TGCGCCAGCGGGACGGCGGGAGGATCCGAGCAGTACTTC CASGTAGGSEQYF
TRBD1 TRBJ2-7 TRBV18 - TGTGCCAGCTCACCATCCCGGACAGGGGGCCACGAGCAGTACTTC CASSPSRTGGHEQYF
- TRBJ2-7 TRBV19 - TGTGCCACTACACGACGTGGCAGGGACTCCTACGAGCAGTACTTC CATTRRGRDSYEQYF
TRBD2 TRBJ2-4 TRBV7-2 - TGTGCCAGCAGCTTAAGCGGGGGCCTAGGCAAAAACATTCAGTACTTC CASSLSGGLGKNIQYF
- TRBJ2-4 TRBV7-9 few TGTGCCAGCAGCTTACGAAACATTCAGTACTTC CASSLRNIQYF
- TRBJ1-5 TRBV5-1 - TGCGCCAGCAGCTTAACCGGGTATAGCAATCAGCCCCAGCATTTT CASSLTGYSNQPQHF
- TRBJ2-7 TRBV27 - TGTGCCAGCAGTTCAGTGCACACCTACGAGCAGTACTTC CASSSVHTYEQYF
TRBD1 TRBJ2-7 TRBV7-2 - TGTGCCAGCAGCGCCACAGGGGGCGCGTCGTACGAGCAGTACTTC CASSATGGASYEQYF
TRBD1 TRBJ1-2 TRBV29-1 - TGCAGCGTTGAAGATGGAGGGGACAGGGGGCAAATTATTTATGGCTACACCTTC CSVEDGGDRGQIIYGYTF
TRBD1 TRBJ2-7 TRBV9 - TGTGCCAGCAGCGTAGGGGGACAGGGGTTGAGGGAGCAGTACTTC CASSVGGQGLREQYF
- TRBJ1-5 TRBV19 - TGTGCCAGTAGTATTTTACAGGGTGCTCAGCCCCAGCATTTT CASSILQGAQPQHF
TRBD1 TRBJ1-5 TRBV5-6 few TGTGCCAGCAGCGCGGACAGGGGGCCGGGTGGCAATCAGCCCCAGCATTTT CASSADRGPGGNQPQHF
TRBD1 TRBJ1-2 TRBV7-9 - TGTGCCAGCAGCCAAGGACAGGGCGACTACACCTTC CASSQGQGDYTF
- TRBJ2-6 TRBV7-3 - TGTGCCAGCAGCTTAAATTCTGCCGGCTCTGGGGCCAACGTCCTGACTTTC CASSLNSAGSGANVLTF
TRBD1 TRBJ2-1 TRBV7-7 once TGTGCTAGCAGCTTAACTAGGGACAGGGGAAAAGGGCGGGAGACCTATGAGCAGTTCTTC CASSLTRDRGKGRETYEQFF
- TRBJ2-3 TRBV7-2 - TGTGCCAGCAGCTACAACCCCGGGGCAGATACGCAGTATTTT CASSYNPGADTQYF
- TRBJ2-3 TRBV27 - TGTGCCAGCACCTTAATTGGCGGGGCAGATACGCAGTATTTT CASTLIGGADTQYF
TRBD1 TRBJ2-1 TRBV5-1 once TGCGCCAGCAGCTCCTCAATGACAGGGTTCAATGAGCAGTTCTTC CASSSSMTGFNEQFF
- TRBJ1-6 TRBV6-5 - TGTGCCAGCAGTACGCGAAAAGCAGGAAATTCACCCCTCCACTTT CASSTRKAGNSPLHF
- TRBJ2-1 TRBV6-6 - TGTGCCAGCAGTTACGGGGGGGCAGGGCCCAATGAGCAGTTCTTC CASSYGGAGPNEQFF
- TRBJ1-5 TRBV30 few TGTGCCTGGAACCGGGAGGTTAATCAGCCCCAGCATTTT CAWNREVNQPQHF
- TRBJ2-5 TRBV11-2 - TGTGCCAGCAGCTTAGGGCGGGGCGAGGGCGAGACCCAGTACTTC CASSLGRGEGETQYF